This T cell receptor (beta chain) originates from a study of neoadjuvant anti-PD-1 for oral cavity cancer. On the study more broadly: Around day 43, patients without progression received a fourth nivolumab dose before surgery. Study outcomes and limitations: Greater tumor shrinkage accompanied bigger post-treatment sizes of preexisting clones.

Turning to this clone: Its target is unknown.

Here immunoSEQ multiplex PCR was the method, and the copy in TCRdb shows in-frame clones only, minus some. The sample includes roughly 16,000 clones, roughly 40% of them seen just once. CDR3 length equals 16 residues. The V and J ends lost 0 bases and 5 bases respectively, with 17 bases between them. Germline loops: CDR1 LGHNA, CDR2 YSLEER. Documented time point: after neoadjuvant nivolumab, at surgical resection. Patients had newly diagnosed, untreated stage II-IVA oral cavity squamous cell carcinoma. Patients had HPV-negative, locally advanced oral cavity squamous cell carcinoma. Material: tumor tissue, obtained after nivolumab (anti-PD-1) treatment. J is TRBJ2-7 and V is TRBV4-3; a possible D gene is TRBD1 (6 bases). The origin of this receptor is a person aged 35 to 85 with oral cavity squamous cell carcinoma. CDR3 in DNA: TGCGCCAGCAGCCAAGATTCCACTTCACAGGGAAACGAGCAGTACTTC. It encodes CASSQDSTSQGNEQYF.